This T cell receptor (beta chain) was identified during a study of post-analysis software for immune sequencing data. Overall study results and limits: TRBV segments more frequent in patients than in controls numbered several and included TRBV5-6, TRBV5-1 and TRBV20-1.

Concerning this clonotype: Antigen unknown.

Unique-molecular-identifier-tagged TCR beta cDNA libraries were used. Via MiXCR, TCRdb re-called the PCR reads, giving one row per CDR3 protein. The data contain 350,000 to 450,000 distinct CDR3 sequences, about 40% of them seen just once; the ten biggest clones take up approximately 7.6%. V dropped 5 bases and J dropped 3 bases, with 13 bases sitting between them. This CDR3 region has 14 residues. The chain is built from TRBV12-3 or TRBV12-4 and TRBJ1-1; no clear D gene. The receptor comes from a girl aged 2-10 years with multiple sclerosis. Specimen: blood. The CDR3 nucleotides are TGTGCCAGCAGTCTAGTCCAGGAGGACACTGAAGCTTTCTTT. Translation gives CASSLVQEDTEAFF.